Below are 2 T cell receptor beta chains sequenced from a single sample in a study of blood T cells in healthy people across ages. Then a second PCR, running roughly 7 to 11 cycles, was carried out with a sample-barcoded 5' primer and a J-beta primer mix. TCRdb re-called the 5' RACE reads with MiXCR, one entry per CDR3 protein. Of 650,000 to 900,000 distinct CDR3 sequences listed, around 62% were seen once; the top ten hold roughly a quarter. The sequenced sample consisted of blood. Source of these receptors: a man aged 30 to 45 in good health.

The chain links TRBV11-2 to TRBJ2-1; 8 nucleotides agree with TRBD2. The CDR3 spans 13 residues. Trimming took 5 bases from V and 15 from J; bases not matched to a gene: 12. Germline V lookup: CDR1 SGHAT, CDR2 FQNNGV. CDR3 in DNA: TGTGCCAGCAGCGTAGTGGGTAGCGGGGAAAGGTTCTTC. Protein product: CASSVVGSGERFF. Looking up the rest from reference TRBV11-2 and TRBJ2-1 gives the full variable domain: EAGVAQSPRYKIIEKRQSVAFWCNPISGHATLYWYQQILGQGPKLLIQFQNNGVVDDSQLPKDRFSAERLKGVDSTLKIQPAKLEDSAVYLCASSVVGSGERFFGPGTRLTVL.

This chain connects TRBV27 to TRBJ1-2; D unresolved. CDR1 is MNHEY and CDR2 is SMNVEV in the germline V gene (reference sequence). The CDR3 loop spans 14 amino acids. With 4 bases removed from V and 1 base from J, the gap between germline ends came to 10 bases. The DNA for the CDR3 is TGTGCCAGCAGTTCCCTAGGGAATAACTATGGCTACACCTTC. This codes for CASSSLGNNYGYTF.